Listed below are T cell receptor beta chains from one sample, sequenced in a study of CD8+CD57+ T cells in acquired aplastic anemia. MiXCR, applied by TCRdb to the reads, yields one record per CDR3 protein. Of about 250,000 distinct CDR3 sequences detected, approximately 50% appear once; the ten largest clones hold over 7.5%. The specimen was sorted CD4+, CD8+, or CD8+CD57+ T cells (not recorded which) from PBMCs. All receptors come from a human donor with aplastic anemia. Each CDR3 is given with its conserved first and last residue. The D gene is left open where the match is weak. Clone size is not always given. Where it is, it says once, few, many or a class for expanded clones.

size	D	J	V	DNA	CDR3
many	TRBD1	TRBJ2-2	TRBV25-1	TGTGCCAGCAGTGCCAAGAATTGGGGACCGGGACAGTCGGCCCCCGAGGAGCTGTTTTTT	CASSAKNWGPGQSAPEELFF
NA	NA	TRBJ2-5	TRBV27	TGTGCCAGCAGTCCTCGCGGCAGGGCCCAAGAGACCCAGTACTTC	CASSPRGRAQETQYF
NA	TRBD1	TRBJ1-2	TRBV29-1	TGCAGCGTTGAAGGCGGTGAGACAGGGGATGGCTACACCTTC	CSVEGGETGDGYTF
many	NA	TRBJ2-3	TRBV20-1	TGCAGTGCTAGAGAAGCGGACAGCACAGATACGCAGTATTTT	CSAREADSTDTQYF
many	TRBD2	TRBJ2-5	TRBV4-2	TGTGCCAGCAGCTCCCCCCCTAGCGGGGGGGAAGAGACCCAGTACTTC	CASSSPPSGGEETQYF
NA	TRBD2	TRBJ2-7	TRBV25-1	TGTGCCAGCAGCCCGTACTGGGGGGGATACGAGCAGTACTTC	CASSPYWGGYEQYF
NA	NA	TRBJ1-1	TRBV29-1	TGCAGCGTACGACCTGGCGACACTGAAGCTTTCTTT	CSVRPGDTEAFF
NA	NA	TRBJ1-1	TRBV7-9	TGTGCCAGCAGCTTGGTGGGGCGGGGCGACAGGGAAGCTTTCTTT	CASSLVGRGDREAFF
NA	NA	TRBJ2-1	TRBV10-1	TGCGCCAGCAGGCTGGCTCCCAGGGACGGTGAGCAGTTCTTC	CASRLAPRDGEQFF
NA	NA	TRBJ1-2	TRBV7-6	TGTGCCAGCAGCCGGGACAACCCGGGGGATACGCAGTATGGCTACACCTTC	CASSRDNPGDTQYGYTF
few	NA	TRBJ1-2	TRBV6-5	TGTGCCAGCAGCCGTATACCGCACAGTAATGATGGCTACACCTTC	CASSRIPHSNDGYTF
NA	NA	TRBJ1-6	TRBV7-2	TGTGCCAGCAGTCTGGTCAGGGCAGGTGGTAACTCACCCCTCCACTTT	CASSLVRAGGNSPLHF
many	NA	TRBJ2-1	TRBV10-3	TGTGCCATCAGTGTCGAAGGCAACTCGGACAATGAGCAGTTCTTC	CAISVEGNSDNEQFF
NA	NA	TRBJ2-5	TRBV7-9	TGTGCCAGCAGCTTAGGGGTAGATCAAGAGACCCAGTACTTC	CASSLGVDQETQYF
NA	TRBD2	TRBJ2-1	TRBV28	TGTGCCAGCAGTTCAGGGACTAGCGGGAGGAGTGAGCAGTTCTTC	CASSSGTSGRSEQFF
many	NA	TRBJ1-1	TRBV25-1	TGTGCCAGCACTGAAGGTCAAGGGACCTCGTATAGAAACACTGAAGCTTTCTTT	CASTEGQGTSYRNTEAFF
many	TRBD1	TRBJ2-1	TRBV19	TGTGCCAGTAGTTTATCCTGGGACAGGGGGCGCCCGGATGAGCAGTTCTTC	CASSLSWDRGRPDEQFF
NA	TRBD2	TRBJ2-7	TRBV20-1	TGCAGTGCAAGCGGGGTGTACGAGCAGTACTTC	CSASGVYEQYF
many	NA	TRBJ2-2	TRBV9	TGTGCCAGCAGCGGGAACACCGGGGAGCTGTTTTTT	CASSGNTGELFF
NA	TRBD1	TRBJ1-4	TRBV7-3	TGTGCCAGCAGCTTCCACGGGACAGGCGTCGAAAAACTGTTTTTT	CASSFHGTGVEKLFF
NA	TRBD1	TRBJ2-5	TRBV7-6	TGTGCCAGCAGCCAAGGACAGGAAGGGCCAGAGACCCAGTACTTC	CASSQGQEGPETQYF
many	TRBD1	TRBJ1-2	TRBV29-1	TGCAGCGTTGAAGATCGGGGACAGACCGCCACTAACTATGGCTACACCTTC	CSVEDRGQTATNYGYTF
NA	TRBD2	TRBJ2-7	TRBV3-1	TGTACCAGCAGCCGGGGACTAGCGGGGGGGCCCTACGAGCAGTACTTC	CTSSRGLAGGPYEQYF
many	NA	TRBJ1-4	TRBV25-1	TGTGCCAGCAGTGCCCGACATAATGAAAAACTGTCTTTT	CASSARHNEKLSF
NA	TRBD1	TRBJ2-7	TRBV6-5	TGTGCCAGCGCGTCGACAGGGTACTCCTACGAGCAGTACTTC	CASASTGYSYEQYF
NA	TRBD2	TRBJ2-7	TRBV20-1	TGCAGTGCTAGTGTCGGGCGGGAGTCGGAGAGGTACGAGCAGTACTTC	CSASVGRESERYEQYF
many	TRBD2	TRBJ2-5	TRBV20-1	TGCAGTGCTGCCAGGACTAGCGGGTACCAAGAGACCCAGTACTTC	CSAARTSGYQETQYF
NA	NA	TRBJ1-2	TRBV12-3/TRBV12-4	TGTGCCACCCCCCCGGGGCGGCTGTATGGCTACACCTTC	CATPPGRLYGYTF